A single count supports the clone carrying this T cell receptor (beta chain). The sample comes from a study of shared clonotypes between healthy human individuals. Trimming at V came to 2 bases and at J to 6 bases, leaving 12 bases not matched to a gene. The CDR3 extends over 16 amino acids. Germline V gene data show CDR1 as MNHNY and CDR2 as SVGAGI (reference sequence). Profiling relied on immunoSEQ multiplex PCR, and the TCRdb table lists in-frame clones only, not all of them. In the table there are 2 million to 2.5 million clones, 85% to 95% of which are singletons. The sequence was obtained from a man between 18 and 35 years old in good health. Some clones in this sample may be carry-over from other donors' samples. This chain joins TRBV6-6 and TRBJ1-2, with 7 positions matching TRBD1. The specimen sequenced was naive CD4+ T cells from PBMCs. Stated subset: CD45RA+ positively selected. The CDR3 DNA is TGTGCCAGCAGTTACCCGCAAGGGCAGGGGGAGGATGGCTACACCTTC. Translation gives CASSYPQGQGEDGYTF.